This T cell receptor beta chain was identified during a study of blood T cell repertoires in COVID-19. Across the study: Researchers got acute and convalescent COVID-19 samples from the United States, Italy and Spain. PBMCs, B-cell-depleted T cells, or T cells provided the cDNA or gDNA that made up the material.

In the original analysis: Nucleated cell number was recorded as an estimate derived from reference gene primer amplification. Libraries were prepared by immunoSEQ multiplex PCR; TCRdb keeps only in-frame clonotypes and omits some of them. V, J and clone size reflect that table, while D and trimming were determined from the DNA. The sample consists of more than 150,000 clones, approximately 86% of them appearing once. CDR3 size: 14 residues. Germline V gene sequence: CDR1 GTSNPN, CDR2 SVGIG (reference sequence). The V segment lost 3 bases and the J segment 2 bases; nucleotides outside the gene matches: 4.

The rearrangement links TRBV30 to TRBJ1-3, with 7 bases that match TRBD1. The source of this sequence is a man between 65 and 85 years old with active or convalescent COVID-19. The sample consisted of peripheral blood. Here the CDR3 DNA reads TGTGCCTGGAGGGCTACAGGGGCTGGAAACACCATATATTTT. Translated, it gives CAWRATGAGNTIYF. The full variable domain, in which reference TRBV30 and TRBJ1-3 provide the parts outside the CDR3, is SQTIHQWPATLVQPVGSPLSLECTVEGTSNPNLYWYRQAAGRGLQLLFYSVGIGQISSEVPQNLSASRPQDRQFILSSKKLLLSDSGFYLCAWRATGAGNTIYFGEGSWLTVV.